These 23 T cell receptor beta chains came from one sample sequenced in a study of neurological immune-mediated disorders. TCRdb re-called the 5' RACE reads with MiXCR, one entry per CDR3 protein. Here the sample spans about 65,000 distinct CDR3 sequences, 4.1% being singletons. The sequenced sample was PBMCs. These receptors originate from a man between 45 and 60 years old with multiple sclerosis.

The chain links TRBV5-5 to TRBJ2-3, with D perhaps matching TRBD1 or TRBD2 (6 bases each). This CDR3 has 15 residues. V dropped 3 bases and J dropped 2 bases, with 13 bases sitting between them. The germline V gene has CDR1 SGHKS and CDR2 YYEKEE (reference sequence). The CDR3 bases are TGTGCCAGCAGCTCCGTTGGGGGGCTCACAGATACGCAGTATTTT. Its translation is CASSSVGGLTDTQYF.

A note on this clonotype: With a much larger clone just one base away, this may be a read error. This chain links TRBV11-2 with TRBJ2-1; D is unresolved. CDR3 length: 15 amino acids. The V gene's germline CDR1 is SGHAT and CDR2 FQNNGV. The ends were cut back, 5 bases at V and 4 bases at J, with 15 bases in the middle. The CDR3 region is CASSAPVLLYNEQFF. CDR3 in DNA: TGTGCCAGCAGCGCCCCGGTACTCCTTTACAATGAGCAGTTCTTC.

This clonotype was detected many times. CDR3 bases: TGTGCCAGCATTCCGAGATACACAGATACGCAGTATTTT. It is translated as CASIPRYTDTQYF. This chain connects TRBV7-2 to TRBJ2-3; D not certain. Between the trimmed V and J ends, which lost 7 bases and 2 bases, there was a span of 10 bases. This CDR3 spans 13 amino acids. In germline, CDR1 is SGHTA, CDR2 FQGNSA. The whole variable domain, filled in from reference TRBV7-2 and TRBJ2-3, reads GAGVSQSPSNKVTEKGKDVELRCDPISGHTALYWYRQSLGQGLEFLIYFQGNSAPDKSGLPSDRFSAERTGGSVSTLTIQRTQQEDSAVYLCASIPRYTDTQYFGPGTRLTVL.

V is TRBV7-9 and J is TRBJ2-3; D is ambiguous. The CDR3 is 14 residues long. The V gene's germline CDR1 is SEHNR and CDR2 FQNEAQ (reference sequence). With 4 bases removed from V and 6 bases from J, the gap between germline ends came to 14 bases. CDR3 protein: CASSSRTSLDTQYF. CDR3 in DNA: TGTGCCAGCAGCTCCCGGACGAGTCTGGATACGCAGTATTTT.

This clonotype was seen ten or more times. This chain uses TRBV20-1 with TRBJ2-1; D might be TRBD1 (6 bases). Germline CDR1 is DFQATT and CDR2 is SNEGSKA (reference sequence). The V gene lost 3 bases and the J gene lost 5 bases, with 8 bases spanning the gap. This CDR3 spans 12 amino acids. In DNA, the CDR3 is TGCAGTGCTAGGACAGGCCACAATGAGCAGTTCTTC. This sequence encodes CSARTGHNEQFF.

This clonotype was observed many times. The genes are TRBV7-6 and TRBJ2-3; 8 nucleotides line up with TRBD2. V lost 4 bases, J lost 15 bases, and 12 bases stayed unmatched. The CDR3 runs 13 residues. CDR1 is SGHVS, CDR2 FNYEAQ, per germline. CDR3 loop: CASSSPRSGGEYF. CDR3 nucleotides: TGTGCCAGCAGCTCCCCCCGGAGCGGGGGCGAATATTTT.

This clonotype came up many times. CDR3 coding DNA: TGCGCCAGCAGCCAAGAGCGGGGGGGCCGCACAGATACGCAGTATTTT. Protein product: CASSQERGGRTDTQYF. The chain employs TRBV4-1 and TRBJ2-3; 9 bases map to TRBD2. The CDR3 runs 16 residues. Trimming cost V 0 bases and J 1 base; bases outside gene matches: 2. Germline lookup yields CDR1 MGHRA and CDR2 YSYEKL.

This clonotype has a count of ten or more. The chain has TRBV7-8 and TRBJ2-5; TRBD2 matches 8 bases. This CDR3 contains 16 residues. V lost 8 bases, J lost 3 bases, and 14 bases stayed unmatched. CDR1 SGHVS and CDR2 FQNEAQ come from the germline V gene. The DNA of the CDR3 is TGTGCCAGCGTTGCCCGACCGGGACTAGGGAAAGAGACCCAGTACTTC. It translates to CASVARPGLGKETQYF. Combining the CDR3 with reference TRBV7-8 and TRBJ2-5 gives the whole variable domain GAGVSQSPRYKVAKRGQDVALRCDPISGHVSLFWYQQALGQGPEFLTYFQNEAQLDKSGLPSDRFFAERPEGSVSTLKIQRTQQEDSAVYLCASVARPGLGKETQYFGPGTRLLVL.

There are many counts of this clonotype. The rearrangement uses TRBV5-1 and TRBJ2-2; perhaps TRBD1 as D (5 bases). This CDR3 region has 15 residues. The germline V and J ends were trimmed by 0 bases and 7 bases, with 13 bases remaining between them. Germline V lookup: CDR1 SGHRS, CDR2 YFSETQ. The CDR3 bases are TGCGCCAGCAGCTTGGAGTCAGGGCATGGCGGGGAGCTGTTTTTT. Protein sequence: CASSLESGHGGELFF.

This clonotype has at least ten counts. CDR3 sequence reads: CASSPYTGAGVGTDTQYF. The CDR3 DNA follows: TGCGCCAGCAGCCCCTATACAGGGGCAGGGGTGGGCACAGATACGCAGTATTTT. The chain joins TRBV4-1 to TRBJ2-3; the match to TRBD1 covers 7 bases. Germline V lookup: CDR1 MGHRA, CDR2 YSYEKL. This CDR3 has 18 amino acids. The V and J ends lost 4 bases and 1 base, in that order; junction bases with no gene match: 14.

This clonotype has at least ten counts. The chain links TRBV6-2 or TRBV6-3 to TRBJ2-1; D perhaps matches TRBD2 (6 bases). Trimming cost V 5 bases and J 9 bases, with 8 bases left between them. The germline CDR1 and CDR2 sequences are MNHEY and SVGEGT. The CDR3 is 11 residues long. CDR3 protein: CASSDGGEQFF. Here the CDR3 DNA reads TGTGCCAGCAGTGACGGGGGTGAGCAGTTCTTC.

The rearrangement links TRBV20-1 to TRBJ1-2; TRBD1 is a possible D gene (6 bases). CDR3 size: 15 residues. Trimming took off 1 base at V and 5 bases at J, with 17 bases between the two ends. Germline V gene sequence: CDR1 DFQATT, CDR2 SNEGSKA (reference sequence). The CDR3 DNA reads TGCAGTGCTAGAGCTCCGGGGAGGGGGGGATATGGCTACACCTTC. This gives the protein CSARAPGRGGYGYTF.

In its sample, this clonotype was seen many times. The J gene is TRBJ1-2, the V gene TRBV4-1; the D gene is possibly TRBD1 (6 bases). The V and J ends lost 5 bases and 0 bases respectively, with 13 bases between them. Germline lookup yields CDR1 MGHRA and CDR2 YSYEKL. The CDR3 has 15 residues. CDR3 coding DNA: TGCGCCAGCAGCTCAGAGCCAGGGGCTAACTATGGCTACACCTTC. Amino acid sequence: CASSSEPGANYGYTF.

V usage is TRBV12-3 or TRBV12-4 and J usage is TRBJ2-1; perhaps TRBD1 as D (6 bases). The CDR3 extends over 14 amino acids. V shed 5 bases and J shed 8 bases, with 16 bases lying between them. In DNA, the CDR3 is TGTGCCAGCAGTCCAGTGGGGGCTCCAGATGAGCAGTTCTTC. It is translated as CASSPVGAPDEQFF.

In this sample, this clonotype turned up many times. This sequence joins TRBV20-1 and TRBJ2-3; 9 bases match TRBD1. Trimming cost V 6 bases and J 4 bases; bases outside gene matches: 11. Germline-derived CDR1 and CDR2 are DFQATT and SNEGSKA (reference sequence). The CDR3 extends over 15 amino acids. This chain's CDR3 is CSAGPGQGFPDTQYF. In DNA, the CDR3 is TGCAGTGCGGGACCGGGACAGGGTTTCCCAGATACGCAGTATTTT.

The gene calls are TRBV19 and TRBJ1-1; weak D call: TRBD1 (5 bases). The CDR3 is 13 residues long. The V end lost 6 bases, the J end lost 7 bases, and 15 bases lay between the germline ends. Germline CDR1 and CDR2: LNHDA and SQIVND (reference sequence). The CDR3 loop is CASRDNGGVEAFF. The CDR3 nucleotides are TGTGCCAGTAGAGACAATGGGGGTGTTGAAGCTTTCTTT. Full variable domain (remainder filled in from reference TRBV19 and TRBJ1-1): DGGITQSPKYLFRKEGQNVTLSCEQNLNHDAMYWYRQDPGQGLRLIYYSQIVNDFQKGDIAEGYSVSREKKESFPLTVTSAQKNPTAFYLCASRDNGGVEAFFGQGTRLTVV.

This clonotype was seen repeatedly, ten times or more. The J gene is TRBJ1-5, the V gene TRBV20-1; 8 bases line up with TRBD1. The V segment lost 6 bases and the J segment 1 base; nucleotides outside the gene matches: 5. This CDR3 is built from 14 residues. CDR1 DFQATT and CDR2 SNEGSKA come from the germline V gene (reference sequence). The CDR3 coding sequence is TGCAGTGCAAAGACAGGGGCGAGCAATCAGCCCCAGCATTTT. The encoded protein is CSAKTGASNQPQHF.

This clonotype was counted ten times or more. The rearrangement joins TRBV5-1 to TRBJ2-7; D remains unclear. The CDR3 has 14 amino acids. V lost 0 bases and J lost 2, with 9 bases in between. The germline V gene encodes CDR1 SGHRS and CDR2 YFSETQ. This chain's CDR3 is CASSLVVQPYEQYF. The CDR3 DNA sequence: TGCGCCAGCAGCTTGGTCGTACAGCCCTACGAGCAGTACTTC.

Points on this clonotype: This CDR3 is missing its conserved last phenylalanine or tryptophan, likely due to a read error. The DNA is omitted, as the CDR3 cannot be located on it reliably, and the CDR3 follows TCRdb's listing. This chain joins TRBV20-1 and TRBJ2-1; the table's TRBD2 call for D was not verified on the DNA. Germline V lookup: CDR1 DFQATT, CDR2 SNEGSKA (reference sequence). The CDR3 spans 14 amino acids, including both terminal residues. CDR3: CSARGGTSNNEQFN.

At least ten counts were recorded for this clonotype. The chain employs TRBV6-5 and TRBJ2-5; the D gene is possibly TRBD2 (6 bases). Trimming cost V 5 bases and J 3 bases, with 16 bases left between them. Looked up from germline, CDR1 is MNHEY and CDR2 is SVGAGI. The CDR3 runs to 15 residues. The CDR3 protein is CASSHQGREKETQYF. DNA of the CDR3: TGTGCCAGCAGTCACCAGGGACGGGAGAAAGAGACCCAGTACTTC.

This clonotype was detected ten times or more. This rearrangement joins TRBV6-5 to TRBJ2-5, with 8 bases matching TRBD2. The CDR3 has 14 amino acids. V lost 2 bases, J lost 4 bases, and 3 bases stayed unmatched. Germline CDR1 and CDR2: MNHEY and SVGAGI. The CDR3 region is CASSYAGGGETQYF. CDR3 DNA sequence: TGTGCCAGCAGTTACGCGGGGGGCGGAGAGACCCAGTACTTC.

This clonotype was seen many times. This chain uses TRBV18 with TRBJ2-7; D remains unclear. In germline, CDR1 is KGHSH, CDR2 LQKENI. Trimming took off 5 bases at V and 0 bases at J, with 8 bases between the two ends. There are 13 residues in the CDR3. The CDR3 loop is CASSSSRSYEQYF. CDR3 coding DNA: TGTGCCAGCTCATCCTCCCGCTCCTACGAGCAGTACTTC. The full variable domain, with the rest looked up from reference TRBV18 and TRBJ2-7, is NAGVMQNPRHLVRRRGQEARLRCSPMKGHSHVYWYRQLPEEGLKFMVYLQKENIIDESGMPKERFSAEFPKEGPSILRIQQVVRGDSAAYFCASSSSRSYEQYFGPGTRLTVT.

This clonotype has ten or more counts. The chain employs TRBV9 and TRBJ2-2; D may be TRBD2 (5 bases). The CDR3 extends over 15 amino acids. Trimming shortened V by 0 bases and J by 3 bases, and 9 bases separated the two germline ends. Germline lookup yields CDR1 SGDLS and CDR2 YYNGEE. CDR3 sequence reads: CASSVVVGDTGELFF. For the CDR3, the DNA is TGTGCCAGCAGCGTAGTGGTCGGGGACACCGGGGAGCTGTTTTTT.